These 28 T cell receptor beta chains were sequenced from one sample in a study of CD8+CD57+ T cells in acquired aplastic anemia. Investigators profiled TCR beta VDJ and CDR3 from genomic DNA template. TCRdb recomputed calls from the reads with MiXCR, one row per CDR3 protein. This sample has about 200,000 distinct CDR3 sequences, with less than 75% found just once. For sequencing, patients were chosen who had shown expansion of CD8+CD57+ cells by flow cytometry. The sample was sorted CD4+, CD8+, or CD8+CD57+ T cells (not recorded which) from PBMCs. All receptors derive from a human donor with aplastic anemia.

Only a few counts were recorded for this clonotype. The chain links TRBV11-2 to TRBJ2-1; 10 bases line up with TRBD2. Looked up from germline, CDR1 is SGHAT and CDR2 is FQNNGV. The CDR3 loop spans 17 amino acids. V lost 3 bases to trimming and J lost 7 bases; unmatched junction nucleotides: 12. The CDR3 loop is CASSFALLAGNLNEQFF. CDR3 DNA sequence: TGTGCCAGCAGCTTCGCGCTACTAGCGGGGAACTTAAATGAGCAGTTCTTC.

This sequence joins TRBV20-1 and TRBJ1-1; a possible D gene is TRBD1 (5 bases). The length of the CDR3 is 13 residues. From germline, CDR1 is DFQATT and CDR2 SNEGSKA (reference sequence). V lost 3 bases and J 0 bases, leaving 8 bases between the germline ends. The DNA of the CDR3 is TGCAGTGCTAGGGGGGTGGTGAACACTGAAGCTTTCTTT. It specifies CSARGVVNTEAFF.

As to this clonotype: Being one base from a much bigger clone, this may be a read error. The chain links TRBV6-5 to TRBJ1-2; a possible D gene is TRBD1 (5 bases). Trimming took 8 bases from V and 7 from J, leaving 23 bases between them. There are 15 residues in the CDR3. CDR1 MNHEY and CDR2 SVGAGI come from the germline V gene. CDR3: CASYRPGPGVSGYTF. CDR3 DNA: TGTGCCAGCTACAGGCCGGGTCCGGGAGTATCTGGCTACACCTTC.

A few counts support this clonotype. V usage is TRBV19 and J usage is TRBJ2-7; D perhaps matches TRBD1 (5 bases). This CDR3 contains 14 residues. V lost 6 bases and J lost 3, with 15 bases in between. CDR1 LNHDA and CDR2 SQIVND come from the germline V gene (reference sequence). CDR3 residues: CASSLSDTLYEQYF. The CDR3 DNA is TGTGCCAGTAGCCTCTCGGACACCCTCTACGAGCAGTACTTC. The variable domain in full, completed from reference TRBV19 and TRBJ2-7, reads DGGITQSPKYLFRKEGQNVTLSCEQNLNHDAMYWYRQDPGQGLRLIYYSQIVNDFQKGDIAEGYSVSREKKESFPLTVTSAQKNPTAFYLCASSLSDTLYEQYFGPGTRLTVT.

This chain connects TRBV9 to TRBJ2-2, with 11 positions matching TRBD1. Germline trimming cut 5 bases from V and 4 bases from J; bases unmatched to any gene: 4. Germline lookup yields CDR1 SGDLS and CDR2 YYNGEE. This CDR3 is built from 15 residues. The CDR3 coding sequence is TGTGCCAGCAGGGAGGACAGGGGGCTCACCGGGGAGCTGTTTTTT. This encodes CASREDRGLTGELFF.

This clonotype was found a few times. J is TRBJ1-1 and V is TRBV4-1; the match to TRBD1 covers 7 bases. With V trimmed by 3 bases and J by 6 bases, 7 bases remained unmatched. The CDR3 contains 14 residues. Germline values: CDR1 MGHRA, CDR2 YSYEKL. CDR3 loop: CASSQAATGSEAFF. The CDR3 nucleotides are TGCGCCAGCAGCCAGGCAGCGACAGGGTCTGAAGCTTTCTTT.

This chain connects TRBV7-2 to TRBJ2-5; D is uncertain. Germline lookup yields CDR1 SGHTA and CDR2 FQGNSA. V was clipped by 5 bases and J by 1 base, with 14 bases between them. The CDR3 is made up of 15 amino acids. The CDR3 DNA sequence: TGTGCCAGCAGCCGCATGTGGGCGGCCCAAGAGACCCAGTACTTC. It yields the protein CASSRMWAAQETQYF.

The CDR3 DNA follows: TGTGCCAGCAGTTCACCGGGACTAGCGGGCACCACCGGGGAGCTGTTTTTT. As protein: CASSSPGLAGTTGELFF. The chain combines TRBV12-3 or TRBV12-4 with TRBJ2-2; 12 bases are shared with TRBD2. The V segment lost 4 bases and the J segment 4 bases; nucleotides outside the gene matches: 7. This CDR3 has 17 amino acids.

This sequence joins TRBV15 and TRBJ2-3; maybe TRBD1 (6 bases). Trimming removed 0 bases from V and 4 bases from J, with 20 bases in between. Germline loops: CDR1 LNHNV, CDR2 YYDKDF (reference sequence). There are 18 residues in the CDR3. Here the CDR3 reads CATSRDPVHLTGSDTQYF. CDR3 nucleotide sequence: TGTGCCACCAGCAGAGATCCCGTTCACCTCACAGGGTCAGATACGCAGTATTTT.

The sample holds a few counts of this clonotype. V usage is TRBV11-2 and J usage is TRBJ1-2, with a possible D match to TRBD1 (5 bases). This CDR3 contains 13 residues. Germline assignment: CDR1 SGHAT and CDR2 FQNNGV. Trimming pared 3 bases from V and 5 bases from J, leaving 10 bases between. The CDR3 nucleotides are TGTGCCAGCAGCTTCGGGACGGAGTATGGCTACACCTTC. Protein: CASSFGTEYGYTF.

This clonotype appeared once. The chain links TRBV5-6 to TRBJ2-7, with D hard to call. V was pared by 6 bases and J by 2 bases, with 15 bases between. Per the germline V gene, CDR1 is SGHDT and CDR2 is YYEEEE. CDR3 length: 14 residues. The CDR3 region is CASTLGLRTYEQYF. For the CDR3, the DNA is TGTGCCAGCACGTTGGGCCTGCGTACCTACGAGCAGTACTTC.

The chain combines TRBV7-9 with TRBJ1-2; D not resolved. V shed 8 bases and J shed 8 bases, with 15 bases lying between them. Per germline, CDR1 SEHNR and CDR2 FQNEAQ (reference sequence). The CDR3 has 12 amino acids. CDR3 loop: CASEGAMKGYTF. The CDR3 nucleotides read TGTGCCAGCGAAGGTGCGATGAAGGGCTACACCTTC.

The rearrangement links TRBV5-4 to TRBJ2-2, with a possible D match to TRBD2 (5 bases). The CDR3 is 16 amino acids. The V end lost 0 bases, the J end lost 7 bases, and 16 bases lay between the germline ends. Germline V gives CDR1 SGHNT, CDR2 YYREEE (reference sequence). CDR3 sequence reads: CASSLGARGKDGELFF. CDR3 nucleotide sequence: TGTGCCAGCAGCTTGGGGGCGAGAGGGAAGGACGGGGAGCTGTTTTTT.

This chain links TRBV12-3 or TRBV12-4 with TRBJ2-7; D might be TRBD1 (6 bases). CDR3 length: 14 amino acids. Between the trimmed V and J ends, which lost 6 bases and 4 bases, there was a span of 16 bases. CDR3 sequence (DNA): TGTGCCAGCAGCCTGAACAGGGTTCAGTACGAGCAGTACTTC. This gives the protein CASSLNRVQYEQYF.

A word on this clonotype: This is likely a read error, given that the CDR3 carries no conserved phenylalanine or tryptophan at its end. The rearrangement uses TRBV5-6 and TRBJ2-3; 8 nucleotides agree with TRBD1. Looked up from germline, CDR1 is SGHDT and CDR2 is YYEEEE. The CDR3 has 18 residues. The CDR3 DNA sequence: TGTGCCAGCAGCTTGGGGGGGACAGGAGTTTTTGGCACAGCTACGCAGTATGTT. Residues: CASSLGGTGVFGTATQYV.

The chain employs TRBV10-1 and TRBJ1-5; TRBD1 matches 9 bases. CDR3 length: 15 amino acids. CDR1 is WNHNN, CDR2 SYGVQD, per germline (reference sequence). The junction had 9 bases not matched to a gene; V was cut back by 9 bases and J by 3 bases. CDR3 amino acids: CARTPGQGLNQPQHF. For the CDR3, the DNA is TGCGCCAGAACGCCGGGACAGGGACTCAATCAGCCCCAGCATTTT.

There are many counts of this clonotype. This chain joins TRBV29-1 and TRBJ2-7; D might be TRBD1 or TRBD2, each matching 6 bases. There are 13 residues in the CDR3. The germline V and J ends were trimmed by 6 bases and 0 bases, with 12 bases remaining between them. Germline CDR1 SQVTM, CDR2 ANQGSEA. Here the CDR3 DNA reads TGCAGCGTCGCCGGGGGCCCCTCCTACGAGCAGTACTTC. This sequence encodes CSVAGGPSYEQYF.

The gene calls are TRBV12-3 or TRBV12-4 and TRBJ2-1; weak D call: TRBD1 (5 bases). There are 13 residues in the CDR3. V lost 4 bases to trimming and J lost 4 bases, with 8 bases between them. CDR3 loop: CASSYAGYNEQFF. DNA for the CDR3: TGTGCCAGCAGTTACGCAGGGTACAATGAGCAGTTCTTC.

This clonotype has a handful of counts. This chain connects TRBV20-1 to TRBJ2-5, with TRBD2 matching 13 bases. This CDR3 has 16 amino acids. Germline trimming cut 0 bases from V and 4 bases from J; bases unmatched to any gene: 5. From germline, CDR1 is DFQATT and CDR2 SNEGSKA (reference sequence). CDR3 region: CSARDPGLAGVETQYF. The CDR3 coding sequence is TGCAGTGCTAGAGATCCTGGACTAGCGGGAGTAGAGACCCAGTACTTC.

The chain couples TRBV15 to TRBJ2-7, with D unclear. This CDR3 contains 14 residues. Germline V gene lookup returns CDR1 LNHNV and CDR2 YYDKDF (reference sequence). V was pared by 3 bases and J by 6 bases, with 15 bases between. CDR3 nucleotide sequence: TGTGCCACCAGCAGCTCGACCGGGTTGGGCGAGCAGTACTTC. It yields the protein CATSSSTGLGEQYF.

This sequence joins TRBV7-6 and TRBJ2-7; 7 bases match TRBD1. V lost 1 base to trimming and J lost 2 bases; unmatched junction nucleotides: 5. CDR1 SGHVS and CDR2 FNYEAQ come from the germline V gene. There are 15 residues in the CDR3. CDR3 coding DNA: TGTGCCAGCAGCTTAGAAGGGGGCAGTGCCTACGAGCAGTACTTC. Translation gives CASSLEGGSAYEQYF.

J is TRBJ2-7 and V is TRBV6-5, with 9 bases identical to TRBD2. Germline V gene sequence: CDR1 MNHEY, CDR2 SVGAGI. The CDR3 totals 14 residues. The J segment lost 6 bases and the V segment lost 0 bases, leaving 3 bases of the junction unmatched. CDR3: CASSYSSGSREQYF. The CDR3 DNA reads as TGTGCCAGCAGTTACTCTAGCGGGAGTCGCGAGCAGTACTTC.

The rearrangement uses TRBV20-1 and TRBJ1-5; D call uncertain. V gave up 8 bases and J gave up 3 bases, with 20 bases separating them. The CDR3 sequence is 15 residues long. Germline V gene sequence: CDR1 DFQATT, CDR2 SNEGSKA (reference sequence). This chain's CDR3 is CSTTGEYGNNQPQHF. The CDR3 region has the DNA TGCAGTACTACTGGGGAATATGGGAACAATCAGCCCCAGCATTTT.

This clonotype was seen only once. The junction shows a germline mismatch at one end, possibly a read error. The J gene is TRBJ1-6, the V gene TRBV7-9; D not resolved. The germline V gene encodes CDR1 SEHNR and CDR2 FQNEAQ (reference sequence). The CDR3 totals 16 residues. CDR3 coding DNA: TGTGCCAGCAGCTTACAGTCCTCGAGACATAATTCACCCCTCCGCTTT. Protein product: CASSLQSSRHNSPLRF.

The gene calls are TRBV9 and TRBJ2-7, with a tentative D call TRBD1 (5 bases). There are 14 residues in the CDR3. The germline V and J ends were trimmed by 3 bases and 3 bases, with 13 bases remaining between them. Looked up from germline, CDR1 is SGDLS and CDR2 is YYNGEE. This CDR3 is CASSAFDDSYEQYF. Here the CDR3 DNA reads TGTGCCAGCAGCGCCTTCGATGACAGCTACGAGCAGTACTTC.

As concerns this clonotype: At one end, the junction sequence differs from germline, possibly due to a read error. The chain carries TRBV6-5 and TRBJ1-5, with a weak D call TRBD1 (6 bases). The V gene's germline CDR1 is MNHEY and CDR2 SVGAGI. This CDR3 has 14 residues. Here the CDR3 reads CASSRGAVNEPQHF. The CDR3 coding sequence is TGTGCCAGCAGTCGGGGGGCCGTCAATGAGCCCCAGCATTTT.

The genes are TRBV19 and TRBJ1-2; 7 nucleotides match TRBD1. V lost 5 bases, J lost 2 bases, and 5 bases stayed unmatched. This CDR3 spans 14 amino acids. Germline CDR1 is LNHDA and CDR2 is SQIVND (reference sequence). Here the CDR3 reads CASSETGRNYGYTF. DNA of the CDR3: TGTGCCAGTAGTGAGACAGGGCGAAACTATGGCTACACCTTC.

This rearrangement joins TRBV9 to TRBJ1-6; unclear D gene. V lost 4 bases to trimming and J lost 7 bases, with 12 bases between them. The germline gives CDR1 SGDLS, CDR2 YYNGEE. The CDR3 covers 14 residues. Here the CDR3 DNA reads TGTGCCAGCAGCCCCAGAGGACCCAATTCACCCCTCCACTTT. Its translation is CASSPRGPNSPLHF.